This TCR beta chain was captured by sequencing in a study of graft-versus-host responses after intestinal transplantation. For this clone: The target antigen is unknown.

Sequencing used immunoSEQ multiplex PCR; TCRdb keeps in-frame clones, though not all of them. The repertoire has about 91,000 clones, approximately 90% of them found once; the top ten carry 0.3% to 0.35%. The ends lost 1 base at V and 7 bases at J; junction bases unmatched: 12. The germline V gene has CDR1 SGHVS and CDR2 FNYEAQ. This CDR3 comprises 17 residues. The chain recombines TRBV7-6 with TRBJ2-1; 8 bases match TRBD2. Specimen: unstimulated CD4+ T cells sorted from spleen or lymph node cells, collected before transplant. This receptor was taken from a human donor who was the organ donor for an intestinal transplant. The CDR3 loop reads CASSLDVGIGGVNEQFF. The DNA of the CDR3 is TGTGCCAGCAGCTTAGACGTGGGTATCGGGGGGGTAAATGAGCAGTTCTTC.